Given below is one T cell receptor (beta chain) in context. V was trimmed by 3 bases and J by 5 bases, leaving 19 bases between them. The CDR3 has 17 residues. Germline V CDR1 and CDR2: KGHSH, LQKENI. The sample originates from a study of CD8 T cells in Susac syndrome. Random hexamers primed reverse transcription of about 0.45 to 1 ug RNA. With immunoSEQ multiplex PCR, TCR beta CDR3 was amplified across 54 Vbeta and 13 Jbeta. From the immunoSEQ multiplex PCR reads, TCRdb called clonotypes with MiXCR, one entry per CDR3 protein. Counted here are 70,000 or so distinct CDR3 sequences, about 95% occurring once; the ten biggest clones make up 0.35% to 0.4%.

This chain links TRBV18 with TRBJ2-2; D possibly uses TRBD1 or TRBD2 (7 bases each). The receptor's source is a human donor with multiple sclerosis. Source material: CD8+ T cells from PBMCs. CDR3: CASSPTGTTRGTGELFF. In DNA, the CDR3 is TGTGCCAGCTCACCGACCGGGACTACCAGGGGGACCGGGGAGCTGTTTTTT.